The 19 T cell receptor beta chains below were found in one sample sequenced in a study of blood T cells in healthy people across ages. Using a J-beta primer mix together with a sample-barcoded 5' primer, a second PCR was run for about 7 to 12 cycles. MiXCR, run by TCRdb on the 5' RACE reads, gives a single entry per CDR3 protein. The top ten hold approximately 15% of the sample, which has hundreds of thousands of distinct CDR3 sequences, about 30% seen once. Sequencing was carried out using blood. These receptors came from a woman of 80 years or more in good health.

The gene calls are TRBV3-1 and TRBJ1-1; no firm D call. V lost 0 bases to trimming and J lost 3 bases, with 8 bases between them. The germline V gene has CDR1 LGHDT and CDR2 YNNKEL (reference sequence). The CDR3 has 14 residues. The DNA for the CDR3 is TGTGCCAGCAGCCAAGAAACGGGATACACTGAAGCTTTCTTT. This gives the protein CASSQETGYTEAFF. Full variable domain (missing parts from reference TRBV3-1 and TRBJ1-1): DTAVSQTPKYLVTQMGNDKSIKCEQNLGHDTMYWYKQDSKKFLKIMFSYNNKELIINETVPNRFSPKSPDKAHLNLHINSLELGDSAVYFCASSQETGYTEAFFGQGTRLTVV.

The J gene is TRBJ1-3, the V gene TRBV6-5; D ambiguous. The germline V and J ends were trimmed by 7 bases and 0 bases, with 10 bases remaining between them. Germline V lookup: CDR1 MNHEY, CDR2 SVGAGI. The CDR3 has 14 amino acids. CDR3 in amino acids: CASTQKSSGNTIYF. DNA for the CDR3: TGTGCCAGCACACAGAAGAGCTCTGGAAACACCATATATTTT.

This clonotype has ten or more counts. J is TRBJ2-1 and V is TRBV5-5, with D hard to call. Trimming pared 1 base from V and 5 bases from J, leaving 10 bases between. Germline V gene sequence: CDR1 SGHKS, CDR2 YYEKEE (reference sequence). The CDR3 runs 14 residues. The CDR3 coding sequence is TGTGCCAGCAGCTTGAGTACATATAACAATGAGCAGTTCTTC. Translating it yields CASSLSTYNNEQFF.

A few counts support this clonotype. A read error may be the cause here, since a much bigger clone is one base away. This sequence joins TRBV12-3 or TRBV12-4 and TRBJ2-5; D is uncertain. CDR3 length: 14 amino acids. The CDR3 loop reads CASSLWADQEAQYF. The CDR3 DNA reads TGTGCCAGCAGTTTGTGGGCAGACCAAGAGGCCCAGTACTTC.

This clonotype was seen a few times. At one end the junction does not follow the germline gene, possibly because of a read error. The chain carries TRBV6-2 or TRBV6-3 and TRBJ2-7; D remains unclear. The J call could be wrong; TRBJ2-5 is a better fit for the DNA end. Germline loops: CDR1 MNHEY, CDR2 SVGEGT. There are 14 residues in the CDR3. CDR3 nucleotides: TGTGTCAGCAGTTATGCTCAAATGTTGGAGACCCAGTACTTC. This sequence encodes CVSSYAQMLETQYF.

This clonotype was observed a handful of times. Since a much larger clone is just one base distant, this may be a read error. The rearrangement links TRBV7-2 to TRBJ2-5, with 8 bases lining up with TRBD1. CDR3 length equals 14 residues. Trimming removed 8 bases from V and 5 bases from J; junction bases left unmatched: 10. The germline V gene has CDR1 SGHTA and CDR2 FQGNSA. In DNA, the CDR3 is TGTGCCAGCGGCCCCAGCCAGGGGGCGGAGACCCAGTACTTC. Protein: CASGPSQGAETQYF.

In this sample, this clonotype turned up a few times. The chain recombines TRBV5-1 with TRBJ1-4; D may be TRBD1 (6 bases). The germline V gene has CDR1 SGHRS and CDR2 YFSETQ. Trimming left V 0 bases short and J 3 bases short, with 15 bases between. This CDR3 contains 17 residues. CDR3 bases: TGCGCCAGCAGCTTGGGTTATTTGGACAGACCTAATGAAAAACTGTTTTTT. Protein: CASSLGYLDRPNEKLFF.

There are many counts of this clonotype. The J gene is TRBJ1-2, the V gene TRBV4-1; D is ambiguous. The V end lost 0 bases, the J end lost 2 bases, and 10 bases lay between the germline ends. In germline, CDR1 is MGHRA, CDR2 YSYEKL. This CDR3 spans 15 amino acids. The CDR3 region has the DNA TGCGCCAGCAGCCAAGAGGTAGGCCGAAACTATGGCTACACCTTC. The encoded protein is CASSQEVGRNYGYTF.

CDR3 DNA: TGTGCCAGCAGCTTGTTGGACAGTTTGAACACTGAAGCTTTCTTT. Its protein is CASSLLDSLNTEAFF. The chain is built from TRBV5-6 and TRBJ1-1; tentative D call: TRBD1 (6 bases). Germline V gives CDR1 SGHDT, CDR2 YYEEEE. Trimming removed 1 base at V and 0 bases at J, with 10 bases between. The CDR3 length is 15 residues.

This clonotype was seen ten or more times. V gene TRBV29-1 combines with J gene TRBJ2-1; D is unresolved. This CDR3 has 15 amino acids. CDR1 is SQVTM and CDR2 is ANQGSEA in the germline V gene. V shed 6 bases and J shed 4 bases, with 19 bases lying between them. The CDR3 sequence is CSVTTDGKMYNEQFF. CDR3 bases: TGCAGCGTCACCACGGATGGGAAAATGTACAATGAGCAGTTCTTC.

Concerning this clonotype itself: A much larger clonotype is one base distant, so this may be a read error. The V gene is TRBV5-1, the J gene TRBJ2-1, with 7 bases identical to TRBD2. With V trimmed by 4 bases and J by 8 bases, 9 bases remained unmatched. The CDR3 loop spans 14 amino acids. Per germline, CDR1 SGHRS and CDR2 YFSETQ. In DNA, the CDR3 is TGCGCCAGCAGCGAGACGGGACTACACGATGAGCAGTTCTTC. Its translation: CASSETGLHDEQFF.

The rearrangement links TRBV7-2 to TRBJ2-2, with D perhaps being TRBD1 or TRBD2 (6 bases each). Germline V gives CDR1 SGHTA, CDR2 FQGNSA. This CDR3 is 15 amino acids long. With 6 bases removed from V and 1 base from J, the gap between germline ends came to 12 bases. CDR3: CASRAGHLNTGELFF. The CDR3 DNA is TGTGCCAGCAGGGCGGGACACTTGAACACCGGGGAGCTGTTTTTT.

The chain employs TRBV10-3 and TRBJ2-3; TRBD1 matches 7 bases. This CDR3 has 14 amino acids. CDR1 and CDR2 (germline): ENHRY, SYGVKD. V shed 6 bases, J shed 2 bases, and the junction held 5 bases outside the gene matches. CDR3 coding DNA: TGTGCCATCAGAAGGGACAGTCTCACAGATACGCAGTATTTT. This gives the protein CAIRRDSLTDTQYF.

The chain has TRBV5-1 and TRBJ2-7, with D maybe TRBD1 (6 bases). The closer fit of TRBJ2-4 to the DNA end suggests the J call may be wrong. Germline lookup yields CDR1 SGHRS and CDR2 YFSETQ. This CDR3 is 14 amino acids long. Here the CDR3 reads CASSSQGPINIQYF. The CDR3 DNA reads TGCGCCAGCAGCTCACAGGGCCCAATAAACATTCAGTACTTC.

With respect to this clonotype: A read error is possible here, since a much larger clone lies one base away. V gene TRBV5-5 combines with J gene TRBJ2-5, with D possibly TRBD1 on 5 matching bases. Trimming left V 6 bases short and J 11 bases short, with 20 bases between. The CDR3 extends over 13 amino acids. Germline assignment: CDR1 SGHKS and CDR2 YYEKEE (reference sequence). CDR3 coding DNA: TGTGCCAGCACTACAGGTGGGAACAATGAGCAGTACTTC. Its protein is CASTTGGNNEQYF.

This clonotype has at least ten counts. The V and J genes are TRBV20-1 and TRBJ2-3; D is possibly TRBD1 (5 bases). Germline-derived CDR1 and CDR2 are DFQATT and SNEGSKA (reference sequence). V lost 0 bases and J lost 0, with 10 bases in between. This CDR3 has 15 amino acids. CDR3 nucleotides: TGCAGTGCTAGAGATCCAGGGCGGAGCACAGATACGCAGTATTTT. Translated, it gives CSARDPGRSTDTQYF.

Details on this clonotype: Just one base apart from a much larger clone, this may be a read error. This chain joins TRBV12-3 or TRBV12-4 and TRBJ2-3, with 10 bases fitting TRBD1. The J segment lost 1 base and the V segment lost 7 bases, leaving 14 bases of the junction unmatched. The CDR3 has 18 residues. CDR3 region: CASTRPLGTGDGTDTQYF. DNA of the CDR3: TGTGCCAGCACCAGGCCGTTGGGGACAGGGGATGGCACAGATACGCAGTATTTT.

This clonotype was seen only a few times. V is TRBV30 and J is TRBJ1-5; possibly TRBD1 for D (6 bases). Germline lookup yields CDR1 GTSNPN and CDR2 SVGIG (reference sequence). The CDR3 consists of 14 residues. V gave up 7 bases and J gave up 3 bases, with 16 bases separating them. The CDR3 DNA sequence: TGTGCCTCCAGCGACAGGTTTTTCAATCAGCCCCAGCATTTT. Translating it yields CASSDRFFNQPQHF.

The chain uses TRBV7-9 and TRBJ2-1, with a possible D match to TRBD2 (5 bases). Trimming removed 3 bases at V and 3 bases at J, with 12 bases between. Germline lookup yields CDR1 SEHNR and CDR2 FQNEAQ (reference sequence). This CDR3 is 15 amino acids long. CDR3 sequence: CASSFTAGIYNEQFF. In DNA, the CDR3 is TGTGCCAGCAGCTTCACAGCCGGGATCTACAATGAGCAGTTCTTC. Full variable domain (rest looked up from reference TRBV7-9 and TRBJ2-1): DTGVSQNPRHKITKRGQNVTFRCDPISEHNRLYWYRQTLGQGPEFLTYFQNEAQLEKSRLLSDRFSAERPKGSFSTLEIQRTEQGDSAMYLCASSFTAGIYNEQFFGPGTRLTVL.